Following are 18 T cell receptor beta chains from one sample sequenced in a study of T cells in localized non-small cell lung cancer. Sequencing was performed with immunoSEQ multiplex PCR; in TCRdb, only in-frame clones are kept and a portion is missing. The sample includes about 19,000 clones, about 93% seen only once; the top ten take less than 5%. This specimen was peripheral blood, taken before any cancer treatment. The receptors were sampled from a male donor at least 60 years old with stage I squamous cell lung carcinoma.

V usage is TRBV7-2 and J usage is TRBJ2-4; a weak D match, TRBD1 (5 bases). There are 15 residues in the CDR3. Looked up from germline, CDR1 is SGHTA and CDR2 is FQGNSA. The V end lost 1 base, the J end lost 6 bases, and 13 bases lay between the germline ends. The CDR3 is CASSLEAGARNIQYF. The CDR3 nucleotides are TGTGCCAGCAGCTTAGAAGCTGGGGCGAGAAACATTCAGTACTTC.

This sequence joins TRBV19 and TRBJ1-1; D not resolved. The CDR3 has 13 residues. V was shortened by 4 bases and J by 0 bases, with 6 bases between the two germline ends. Germline V gives CDR1 LNHDA, CDR2 SQIVND (reference sequence). The CDR3 here is CASSNSMNTEAFF. Written as DNA, the CDR3 is TGTGCCAGTAGTAATTCCATGAACACTGAAGCTTTCTTT.

V usage is TRBV28 and J usage is TRBJ2-7; 9 bases are shared with TRBD2. V dropped 2 bases and J dropped 3; count of bases not matched to a gene: 8. The germline V gene has CDR1 MDHEN and CDR2 SYDVKM. CDR3 length: 16 residues. The CDR3 spells CASSLGLAGYSYEQYF. DNA of the CDR3: TGTGCCAGCAGTTTAGGCCTAGCGGGATATAGCTACGAGCAGTACTTC.

This chain uses TRBV11-2 with TRBJ2-5; maybe TRBD2 (6 bases). V lost 6 bases, J lost 2 bases, and 7 bases lay in between. The CDR3 is 12 residues long. Germline CDR1 SGHAT, CDR2 FQNNGV. The CDR3 region is CASRRGQETQYF. DNA of the CDR3: TGTGCCAGCAGGCGGGGACAAGAGACCCAGTACTTC.

This sequence joins TRBV18 and TRBJ1-5; the D is unclear. V was cut by 6 bases and J by 0 bases, with 12 bases left in between. The CDR3 is 15 amino acids. Germline CDR1 and CDR2: KGHSH and LQKENI. CDR3 loop: CASSPGVNSNQPQHF. The CDR3 DNA sequence: TGTGCCAGCTCCCCTGGGGTTAATAGCAATCAGCCCCAGCATTTT.

The gene calls are TRBV5-1 and TRBJ1-1, with TRBD1 as a possible D gene (6 bases). CDR1 is SGHRS and CDR2 is YFSETQ in the germline V gene. CDR3 length: 14 amino acids. V lost 6 bases and J lost 0, with 12 bases in between. Here the CDR3 reads CASTRTVLNTEAFF. The CDR3 DNA is TGCGCCAGCACCCGGACAGTTCTGAACACTGAAGCTTTCTTT.

The J gene is TRBJ2-4, the V gene TRBV27; TRBD2 agrees at 7 bases. Germline CDR1 MNHEY, CDR2 SMNVEV (reference sequence). The CDR3 contains 13 residues. Unmatched junction bases numbered 4, after V lost 7 bases and J lost 4 bases. CDR3 residues: CASTGTKKNIQYF. The CDR3 DNA reads TGTGCCAGCACCGGGACTAAAAAAAACATTCAGTACTTC.

V usage is TRBV20-1 and J usage is TRBJ1-2; D is unresolved. There are 11 residues in the CDR3. V was cut by 5 bases and J by 8 bases, with 12 bases left in between. CDR1 is DFQATT and CDR2 is SNEGSKA in the germline V gene (reference sequence). The CDR3 loop reads CSAYGSGGYTF. The CDR3 nucleotides are TGCAGTGCTTACGGGTCTGGAGGCTACACCTTC.

This chain links TRBV19 with TRBJ2-3; no reliable D call. This CDR3 contains 15 residues. Trimming stripped 5 bases from V and 4 bases from J, with 16 bases between. Germline V gene sequence: CDR1 LNHDA, CDR2 SQIVND (reference sequence). CDR3 residues: CASSLTKAGADTQYF. CDR3 nucleotide sequence: TGTGCCAGTAGTCTTACTAAGGCTGGGGCAGATACGCAGTATTTT.

In regard to this clone: Its ends do not fully match the called genes, so a read error is possible. V and J are TRBV10-1 and TRBJ1-4; no clear D. CDR3 length: 9 amino acids. CDR1 is WNHNN, CDR2 SYGVQD, per germline (reference sequence). This chain's CDR3 is CASSERLFF. Here the CDR3 DNA reads TGCGCCAGCAGTGAAAGACTGTTTTTT.

This rearrangement joins TRBV28 to TRBJ2-2, with 7 bases lining up with TRBD2. The V and J ends lost 6 bases and 0 bases, in that order; junction bases with no gene match: 4. CDR1 MDHEN and CDR2 SYDVKM come from the germline V gene. The CDR3 contains 15 residues. The CDR3 is CASSSAGANTGELFF. The DNA of the CDR3 is TGTGCCAGCAGCTCGGCGGGAGCGAACACCGGGGAGCTGTTTTTT.

The chain joins TRBV29-1 to TRBJ2-2, with D tentatively TRBD1 (5 bases). Trimming stripped 6 bases from V and 6 bases from J, with 14 bases between. The CDR3 is 13 residues long. Germline assignment: CDR1 SQVTM and CDR2 ANQGSEA. The CDR3 is CSVGQVMAGELFF. As DNA, the CDR3 is TGCAGCGTGGGGCAAGTCATGGCCGGGGAGCTGTTTTTT.

The chain is built from TRBV5-5 and TRBJ1-2; D not certain. CDR1 and CDR2 from the germline V gene are SGHKS and YYEKEE (reference sequence). This CDR3 is 16 amino acids long. Trimming cost V 4 bases and J 2 bases, with 18 bases left between them. CDR3 sequence: CASSTPIPGFNYGYTF. The CDR3 coding sequence is TGTGCCAGCAGCACCCCTATCCCGGGCTTCAACTATGGCTACACCTTC.

This chain joins TRBV4-3 and TRBJ2-1; no definite D call. Germline-derived CDR1 and CDR2 are LGHNA and YSLEER. V gave up 0 bases and J gave up 15 bases, with 24 bases separating them. This CDR3 is built from 16 residues. CDR3 DNA: TGCGCCAGCAGCCAAGACGCCCGGCAGACAATTCGCCCCCCGTTCTTC. Its protein is CASSQDARQTIRPPFF.

This clone showed up just once. The genes are TRBV21-1 and TRBJ1-5; TRBD1 is the table's D call, not checked against the DNA. TRBV21-1 is flagged as a pseudogene. CDR3 size: 18 residues. DNA for the CDR3: TGTGCCAGCAGCCCCGGGACAGGGAAAAATAATAGCAATCAGCCCCAGCATTTT. This codes for CASSPGTGKNNSNQPQHF.

The chain recombines TRBV28 with TRBJ2-5; D ambiguous. The germline CDR1 and CDR2 sequences are MDHEN and SYDVKM. The CDR3 loop spans 13 amino acids. With 10 bases removed from V and 1 base from J, the gap between germline ends came to 13 bases. CDR3 protein: CATEYTLQETQYF. CDR3 in DNA: TGTGCCACGGAGTATACCCTCCAAGAGACCCAGTACTTC.

This chain joins TRBV2 and TRBJ1-3, with D possibly being TRBD1 (6 bases). The CDR3 runs 16 residues. V gave up 5 bases and J gave up 4 bases, with 18 bases separating them. CDR1 is SNHLY, CDR2 FYNNEI, per germline. The DNA of the CDR3 is TGTGCCAGCAGTTTGAATGGGGGGGCCGCCGGAAACACCATATATTTT. Residues: CASSLNGGAAGNTIYF.

The chain is built from TRBV18 and TRBJ2-1, with unresolved D. The CDR3 covers 11 residues. The V gene's germline CDR1 is KGHSH and CDR2 LQKENI. Trimming stripped 6 bases from V and 8 bases from J, with 8 bases between. In DNA, the CDR3 is TGTGCCAGCTCCCCGAATGATGAGCAGTTCTTC. Residues: CASSPNDEQFF.